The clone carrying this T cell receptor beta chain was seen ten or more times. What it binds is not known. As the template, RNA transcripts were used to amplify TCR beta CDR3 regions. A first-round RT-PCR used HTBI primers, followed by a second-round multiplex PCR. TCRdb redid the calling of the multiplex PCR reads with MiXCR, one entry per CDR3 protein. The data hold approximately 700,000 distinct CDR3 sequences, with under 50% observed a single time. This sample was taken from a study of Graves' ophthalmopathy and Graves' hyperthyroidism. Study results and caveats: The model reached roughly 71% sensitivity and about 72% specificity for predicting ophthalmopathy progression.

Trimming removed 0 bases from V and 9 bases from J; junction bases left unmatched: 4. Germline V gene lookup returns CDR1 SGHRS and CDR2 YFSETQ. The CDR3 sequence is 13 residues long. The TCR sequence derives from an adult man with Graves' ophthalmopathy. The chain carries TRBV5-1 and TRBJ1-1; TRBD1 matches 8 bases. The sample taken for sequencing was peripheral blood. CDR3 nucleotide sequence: TGCGCCAGCAGCTTGGCCAGGGGGCGCCAAGCTTTCTTT. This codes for CASSLARGRQAFF.